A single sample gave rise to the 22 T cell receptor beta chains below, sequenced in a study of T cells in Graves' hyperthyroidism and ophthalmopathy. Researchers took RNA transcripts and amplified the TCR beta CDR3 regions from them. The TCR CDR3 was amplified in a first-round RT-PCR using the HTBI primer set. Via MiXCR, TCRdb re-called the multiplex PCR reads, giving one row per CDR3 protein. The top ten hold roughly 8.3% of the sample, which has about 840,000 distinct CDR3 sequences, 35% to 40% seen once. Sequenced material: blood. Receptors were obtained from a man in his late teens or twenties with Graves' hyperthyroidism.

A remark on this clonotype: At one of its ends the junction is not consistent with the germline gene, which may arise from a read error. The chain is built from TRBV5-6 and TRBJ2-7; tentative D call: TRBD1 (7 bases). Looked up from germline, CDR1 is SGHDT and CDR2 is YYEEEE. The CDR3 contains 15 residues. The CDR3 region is CASSPGDRVPYGQYF. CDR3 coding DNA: TGTGCCAGCAGCCCGGGAGACAGGGTCCCCTACGGGCAGTACTTC. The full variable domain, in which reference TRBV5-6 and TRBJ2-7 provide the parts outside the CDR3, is DAGVTQSPTHLIKTRGQQVTLRCSPKSGHDTVSWYQQALGQGPQFIFQYYEEEERQRGNFPDRFSGHQFPNYSSELNVNALLLGDSALYLCASSPGDRVPYGQYFGPGTRLTVT.

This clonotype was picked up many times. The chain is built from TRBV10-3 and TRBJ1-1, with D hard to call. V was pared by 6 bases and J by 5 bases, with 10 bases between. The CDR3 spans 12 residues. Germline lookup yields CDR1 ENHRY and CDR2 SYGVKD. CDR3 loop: CAIRDLRTEAFF. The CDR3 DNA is TGTGCCATCAGGGACCTAAGGACTGAAGCTTTCTTT.

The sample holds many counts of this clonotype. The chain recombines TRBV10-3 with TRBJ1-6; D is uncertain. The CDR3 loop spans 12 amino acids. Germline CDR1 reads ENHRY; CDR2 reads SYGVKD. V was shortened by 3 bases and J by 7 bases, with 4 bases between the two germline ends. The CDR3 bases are TGTGCCATCAGTGATCAGAATTCACCCCTCCACTTT. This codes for CAISDQNSPLHF.

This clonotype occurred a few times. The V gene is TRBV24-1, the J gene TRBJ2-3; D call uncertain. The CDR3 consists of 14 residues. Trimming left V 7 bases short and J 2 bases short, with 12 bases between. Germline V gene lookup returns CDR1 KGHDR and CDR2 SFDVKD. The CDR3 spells CATSGSPFTDTQYF. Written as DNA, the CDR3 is TGTGCCACCAGCGGTAGTCCCTTCACAGATACGCAGTATTTT.

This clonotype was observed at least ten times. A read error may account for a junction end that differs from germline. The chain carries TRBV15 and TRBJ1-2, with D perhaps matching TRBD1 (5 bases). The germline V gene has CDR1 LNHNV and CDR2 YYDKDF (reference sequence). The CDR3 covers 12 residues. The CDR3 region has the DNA TGTGCCACCAGCAGAGATGTGTGGGACCGCTCCTTC. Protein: CATSRDVWDRSF.

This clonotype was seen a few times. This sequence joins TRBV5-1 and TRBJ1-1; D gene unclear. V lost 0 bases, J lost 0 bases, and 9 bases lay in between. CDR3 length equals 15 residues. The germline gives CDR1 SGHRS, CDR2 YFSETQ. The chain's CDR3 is CASSLATPMNTEAFF. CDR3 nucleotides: TGCGCCAGCAGCTTGGCCACACCGATGAACACTGAAGCTTTCTTT. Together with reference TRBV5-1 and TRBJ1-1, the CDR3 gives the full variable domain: KAGVTQTPRYLIKTRGQQVTLSCSPISGHRSVSWYQQTPGQGLQFLFEYFSETQRNKGNFPGRFSGRQFSNSRSEMNVSTLELGDSALYLCASSLATPMNTEAFFGQGTRLTVV.

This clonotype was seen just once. CDR3 sequence: CASSLDQAGALEQYF. As DNA, the CDR3 is TGTGCCAGCAGCTTAGATCAAGCGGGAGCTCTCGAGCAGTACTTC. The V call is TRBV7-2, the J call TRBJ2-7; the match to TRBD2 covers 8 bases. With V trimmed by 1 base and J by 6 bases, 8 bases remained unmatched. Germline CDR1 SGHTA, CDR2 FQGNSA. The CDR3 sequence is 15 residues long.

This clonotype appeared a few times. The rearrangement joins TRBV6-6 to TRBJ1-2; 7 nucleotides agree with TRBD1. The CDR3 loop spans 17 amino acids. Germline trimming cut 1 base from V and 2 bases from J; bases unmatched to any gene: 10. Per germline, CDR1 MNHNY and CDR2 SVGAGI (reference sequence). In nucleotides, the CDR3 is TGTGCCAGCAGTTACTACGATACAGGGGCCCGAAACTATGGCTACACCTTC. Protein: CASSYYDTGARNYGYTF.

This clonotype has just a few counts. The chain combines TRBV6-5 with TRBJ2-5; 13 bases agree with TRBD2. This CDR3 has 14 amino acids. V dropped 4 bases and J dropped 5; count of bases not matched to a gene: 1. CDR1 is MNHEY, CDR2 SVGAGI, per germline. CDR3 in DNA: TGTGCCAGCAGTTCGACTAGCGGGGGGGAGACCCAGTACTTC. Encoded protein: CASSSTSGGETQYF.

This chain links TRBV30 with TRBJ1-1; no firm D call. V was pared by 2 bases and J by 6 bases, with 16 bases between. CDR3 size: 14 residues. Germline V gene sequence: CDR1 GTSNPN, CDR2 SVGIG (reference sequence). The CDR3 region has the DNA TGTGCCTGGAGTTATTGGACCGGGGTAGCTGAAGCTTTCTTT. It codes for CAWSYWTGVAEAFF.

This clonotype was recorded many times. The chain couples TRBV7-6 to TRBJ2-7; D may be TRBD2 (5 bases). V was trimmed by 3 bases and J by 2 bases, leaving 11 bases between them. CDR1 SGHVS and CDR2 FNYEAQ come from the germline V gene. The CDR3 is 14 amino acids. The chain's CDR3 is CASSLASGAYEQYF. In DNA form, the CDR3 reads TGTGCCAGCAGCTTGGCCAGCGGAGCCTACGAGCAGTACTTC.

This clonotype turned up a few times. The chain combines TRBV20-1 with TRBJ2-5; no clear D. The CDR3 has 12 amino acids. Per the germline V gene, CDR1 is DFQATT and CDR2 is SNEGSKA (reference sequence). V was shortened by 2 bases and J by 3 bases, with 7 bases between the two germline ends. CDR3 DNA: TGCAGTGCTAGACGTACAGAAGAGACCCAGTACTTC. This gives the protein CSARRTEETQYF.

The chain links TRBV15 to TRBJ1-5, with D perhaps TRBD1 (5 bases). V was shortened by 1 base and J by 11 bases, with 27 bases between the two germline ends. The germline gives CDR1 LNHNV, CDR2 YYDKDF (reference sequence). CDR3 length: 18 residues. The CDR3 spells CATSRGDAGYGSGETQHF. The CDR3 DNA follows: TGTGCCACCAGCAGAGGGGACGCAGGATACGGGAGCGGGGAGACCCAGCATTTT. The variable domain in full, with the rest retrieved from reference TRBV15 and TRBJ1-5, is DAMVIQNPRYQVTQFGKPVTLSCSQTLNHNVMYWYQQKSSQAPKLLFHYYDKDFNNEADTPDNFQSRRPNTSFCFLDIRSPGLGDTAMYLCATSRGDAGYGSGETQHFGDGTRLSIL.

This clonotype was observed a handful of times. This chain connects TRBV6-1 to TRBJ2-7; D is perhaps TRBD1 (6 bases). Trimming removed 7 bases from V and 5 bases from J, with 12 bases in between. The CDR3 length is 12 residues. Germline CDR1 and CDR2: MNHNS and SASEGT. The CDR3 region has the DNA TGTGCCAGCACCCGCCAGGGGAACGAGCAGTACTTC. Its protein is CASTRQGNEQYF.

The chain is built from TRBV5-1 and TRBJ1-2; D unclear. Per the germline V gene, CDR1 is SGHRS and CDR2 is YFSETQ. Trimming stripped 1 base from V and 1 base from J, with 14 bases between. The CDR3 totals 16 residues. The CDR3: CASSLRAVEDNYGYTF. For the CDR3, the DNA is TGCGCCAGCAGCTTGAGGGCAGTCGAGGATAACTATGGCTACACCTTC.

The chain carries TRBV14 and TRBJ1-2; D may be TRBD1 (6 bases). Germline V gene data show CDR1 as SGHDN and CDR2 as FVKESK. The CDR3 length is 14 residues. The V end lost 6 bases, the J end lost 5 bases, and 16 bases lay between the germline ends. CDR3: CASRGGDSEYGYTF. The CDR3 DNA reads TGTGCCAGCAGAGGGGGAGACTCGGAGTATGGCTACACCTTC.

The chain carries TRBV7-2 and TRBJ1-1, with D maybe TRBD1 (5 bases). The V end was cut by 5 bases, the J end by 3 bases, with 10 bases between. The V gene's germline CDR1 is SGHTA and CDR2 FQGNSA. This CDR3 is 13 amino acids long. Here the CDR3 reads CASSRRGHTEAFF. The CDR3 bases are TGTGCCAGCAGCCGCCGGGGACACACTGAAGCTTTCTTT.

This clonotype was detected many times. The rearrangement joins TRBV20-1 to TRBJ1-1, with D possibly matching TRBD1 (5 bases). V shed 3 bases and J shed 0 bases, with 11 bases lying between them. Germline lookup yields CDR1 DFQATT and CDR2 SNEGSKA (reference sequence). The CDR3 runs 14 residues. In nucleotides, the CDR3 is TGCAGTGCTAGGGGGCCGGGTATGAACACTGAAGCTTTCTTT. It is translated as CSARGPGMNTEAFF.

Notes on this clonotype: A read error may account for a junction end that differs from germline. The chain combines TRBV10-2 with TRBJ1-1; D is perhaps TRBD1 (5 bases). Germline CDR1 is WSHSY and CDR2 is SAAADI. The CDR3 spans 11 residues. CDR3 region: CASSRDVEAFF. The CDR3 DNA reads TGTGCCAGCAGCCGGGACGTCGAAGCTTTCTTT.

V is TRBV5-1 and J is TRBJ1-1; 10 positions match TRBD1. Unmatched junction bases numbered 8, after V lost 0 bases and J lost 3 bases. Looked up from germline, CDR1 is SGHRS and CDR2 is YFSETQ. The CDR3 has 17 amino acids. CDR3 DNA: TGCGCCAGCAGCTTGGCGACAGGGGGCATTTTGGACACTGAAGCTTTCTTT. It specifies CASSLATGGILDTEAFF.

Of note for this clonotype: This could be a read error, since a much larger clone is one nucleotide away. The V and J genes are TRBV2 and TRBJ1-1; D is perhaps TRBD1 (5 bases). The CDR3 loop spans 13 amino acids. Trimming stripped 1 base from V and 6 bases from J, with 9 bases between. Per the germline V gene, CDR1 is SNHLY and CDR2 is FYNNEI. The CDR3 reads CASSEDRHAEAFF. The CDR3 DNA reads TGTGCCAGCAGTGAAGACAGGCACGCTGAAGCTTTCTTT.

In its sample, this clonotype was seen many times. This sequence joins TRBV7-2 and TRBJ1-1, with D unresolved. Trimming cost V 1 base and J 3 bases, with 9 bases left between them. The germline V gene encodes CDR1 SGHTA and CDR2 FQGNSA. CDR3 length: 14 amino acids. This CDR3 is CASSLVPTHTEAFF. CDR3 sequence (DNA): TGTGCCAGCAGCTTAGTCCCCACGCACACTGAAGCTTTCTTT.